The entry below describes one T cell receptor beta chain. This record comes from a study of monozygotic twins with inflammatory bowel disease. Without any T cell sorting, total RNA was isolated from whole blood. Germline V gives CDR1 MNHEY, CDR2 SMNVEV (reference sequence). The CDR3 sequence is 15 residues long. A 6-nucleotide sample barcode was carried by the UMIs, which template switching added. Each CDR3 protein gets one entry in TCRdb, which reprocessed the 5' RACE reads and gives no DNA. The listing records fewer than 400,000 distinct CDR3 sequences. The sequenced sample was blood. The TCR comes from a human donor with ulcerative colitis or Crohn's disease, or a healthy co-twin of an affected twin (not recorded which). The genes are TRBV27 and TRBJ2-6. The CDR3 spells CASSSPSSGANVLTF.